This T cell receptor (beta chain) was retrieved from a study of post-analysis software for immune sequencing data. Overall study context: The disease courses spanned relapsing-remitting, secondary progressive and progressive-relapsing forms of multiple sclerosis. Study-level points and caveats: There was significantly lower normalized Chao1 diversity in multiple sclerosis patients than in controls. Same-batch samples co-clustered strongly by F measure.

Included in the TCR beta cDNA libraries were unique molecular identifiers. TCRdb fed the PCR reads into MiXCR, producing one record per CDR3 protein. The sample yields some 450,000 distinct CDR3 sequences, approximately 45% seen once. With regard to this clonotype: Its antigen is unidentified.

The receptor comes from a girl aged 5 to 17 with multiple sclerosis. Sequencing input: blood.

For the CDR3, the DNA is TGTGCCAGCAGTCTTGGTCGCTCCTATAATTCACCCCTCCACTTT. This translates into CASSLGRSYNSPLHF. This chain connects TRBV12-3 or TRBV12-4 to TRBJ1-6; no firm D call. The V gene lost 5 bases and the J gene lost 0 bases, with 8 bases spanning the gap. This CDR3 is 15 amino acids long.